This entry lists 8 T cell receptor beta chains sequenced from one sample in a study of Ad26.COV2.S vaccination and SARS-CoV-2 variants. The treatment was: roughly 19 received Ad26.COV2.S at low or high dose, single or two shots; 5 received placebo; per-sample allocation not given. Material that was analyzed had been drawn on day 63 after the first vaccine or placebo injection. The repertoire was sequenced with immunoSEQ multiplex PCR; TCRdb's copy has only in-frame clones and lacks some. The sample holds over 250,000 clones, more than 70% seen once. The material sequenced was peripheral blood, taken in a trial of Ad26.COV2.S vaccine versus placebo. The receptors stem from a person aged 18-60 years who received the Ad26.COV2.S COVID-19 vaccine or a placebo.

V gene TRBV27 combines with J gene TRBJ1-4; D is uncertain. This CDR3 region has 18 residues. V shed 3 bases and J shed 0 bases, with 17 bases lying between them. Germline V lookup: CDR1 MNHEY, CDR2 SMNVEV (reference sequence). The CDR3 bases are TGTGCCAGCAGTTTCTACCCCCCAGACGGCCCAACTAATGAAAAACTGTTTTTT. Translating gives CASSFYPPDGPTNEKLFF.

This clone was seen a few times. This chain connects TRBV19 to TRBJ1-5; 8 nucleotides align to TRBD1. The J segment lost 6 bases and the V segment lost 8 bases, leaving 12 bases of the junction unmatched. CDR3 length equals 15 residues. Germline V gene data show CDR1 as LNHDA and CDR2 as SQIVND (reference sequence). The CDR3 DNA is TGTGCCAGTCGTCAGGGGGCCAAAGGTCGTCAGCCCCAGCATTTT. It specifies CASRQGAKGRQPQHF.

The chain couples TRBV6-5 to TRBJ1-6, with D uncertain. V was clipped by 11 bases and J by 7 bases, with 18 bases between them. The germline gives CDR1 MNHEY, CDR2 SVGAGI. The CDR3 is 14 amino acids. In DNA, the CDR3 is TGTGCCGGCTCCCCGGCGCCTTTCAATTCACCCCTCCACTTT. This translates into CAGSPAPFNSPLHF.

The chain carries TRBV5-1 and TRBJ2-3; D is unresolved. Germline lookup yields CDR1 SGHRS and CDR2 YFSETQ. The germline V and J ends were trimmed by 4 bases and 2 bases, with 14 bases remaining between them. The CDR3 consists of 15 residues. For the CDR3, the DNA is TGCGCCAGCAGCATAGTACAGACGTTCACAGATACGCAGTATTTT. This codes for CASSIVQTFTDTQYF.

V is TRBV5-4 and J is TRBJ2-7; TRBD2 matches at 7 bases. The CDR3 is made up of 14 amino acids. CDR1 SGHNT and CDR2 YYREEE come from the germline V gene (reference sequence). Trimming cost V 4 bases and J 6 bases; bases outside gene matches: 10. The CDR3 spells CASSPGGAGGEQYF. The CDR3 DNA is TGTGCCAGCAGCCCGGGAGGCGCTGGGGGCGAGCAGTACTTC.

J is TRBJ1-2 and V is TRBV25-1, with D unresolved. Trimming stripped 8 bases from V and 7 bases from J, with 20 bases between. CDR1 is MGHDK, CDR2 SYGVNS, per germline. This CDR3 comprises 14 residues. The CDR3 sequence is CASDGQGGGGGYTF. The CDR3, as DNA: TGTGCCAGCGATGGTCAAGGTGGAGGTGGTGGCTACACCTTC.

The rearrangement links TRBV3-1 (or the pseudogene TRBV3-2) to TRBJ1-6; TRBD1 agrees at 8 bases. Per the germline V gene, CDR1 is LGHDT and CDR2 is YNNKEL (reference sequence). J lost 10 bases, V lost 4 bases, and 6 bases had no gene match. The CDR3 length is 14 residues. CDR3 sequence: CASSPGTGSSPLHF. DNA of the CDR3: TGTGCCAGCAGCCCTGGGACAGGATCCTCACCCCTCCACTTT.

V is TRBV5-4 and J is TRBJ2-3; TRBD2 is a possible D gene (5 bases). Germline V gives CDR1 SGHNT, CDR2 YYREEE (reference sequence). Trimming pared 4 bases from V and 0 bases from J, leaving 12 bases between. The CDR3 extends over 15 amino acids. CDR3 sequence: CASSTRTASTDTQYF. CDR3 nucleotide sequence: TGTGCCAGCAGCACGCGGACTGCAAGCACAGATACGCAGTATTTT.